This TCR beta chain is from a study of T cell changes during pregnancy in multiple sclerosis (dated 2019 in TCRdb). Notes on the research overall: The study looked at changes in the T cell repertoire across pregnancy in women with multiple sclerosis.

As to this clone: Its antigen has not been determined. Base qualities were left out, and no much larger clone turns up one base away.

Taken from cysteine to phenylalanine, the CDR3 has 14 residues. Left in the record is the CDR3 DNA by itself, 42 bases read in frame from the first base. Germline trimming: 7 bases from V, 6 bases from J; junction bases outside gene matches: 9. CDR1 and CDR2, per the germline V gene, are MNHNS and SASEGT. Library generation was performed with the immunoSEQ multiplex PCR assay. TCRdb stores this immuneACCESS table with in-frame sequences only. Part of the clones is absent; in the studies checked, under half of the shortfall reflects unresolved V genes, and no reason is known for the rest. The sample includes about 21,000 clones, with less than 95% observed a single time. Of the sample, 0.6% to 0.85% is held by the ten largest clones.

Recombination linked TRBV6-1 to TRBJ1-1; 9 bases in the middle match TRBD1. The source material was CD4+ T cells from peripheral blood mononuclear cells, sampled in the third trimester of pregnancy. This TCR was sampled from a female donor with multiple sclerosis, enrolled in a pregnancy study. The DNA reads TGTGCCAGCACTCTCTCGACAGGGGGAGCTGAAGCTTTCTTT. Translated, it gives CASTLSTGGAEAFF.